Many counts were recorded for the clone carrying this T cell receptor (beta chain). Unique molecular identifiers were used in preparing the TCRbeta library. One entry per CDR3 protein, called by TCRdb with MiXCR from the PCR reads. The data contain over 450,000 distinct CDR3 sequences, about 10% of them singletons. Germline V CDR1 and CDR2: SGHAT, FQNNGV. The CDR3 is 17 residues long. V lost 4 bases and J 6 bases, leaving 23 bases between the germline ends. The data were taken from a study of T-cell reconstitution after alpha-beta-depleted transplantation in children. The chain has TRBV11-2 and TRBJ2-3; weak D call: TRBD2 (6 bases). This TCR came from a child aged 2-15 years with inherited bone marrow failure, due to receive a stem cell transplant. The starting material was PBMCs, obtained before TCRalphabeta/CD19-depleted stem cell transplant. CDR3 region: CASSSLTSLAASDTQYF. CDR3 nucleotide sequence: TGTGCCAGCAGCTCCCTAACTAGCCTCGCAGCCTCGGATACGCAGTATTTT.